One and the same sample provided the 29 T cell receptor beta chains below, sequenced in a study of Ad26.COV2.S vaccination and SARS-CoV-2 variants. Using immunoSEQ multiplex PCR, the repertoire was profiled, and TCRdb retains in-frame clones only, with some absent. Of some 400,000 clones listed, about 91% are singletons. The treatment is: over 15 received Ad26.COV2.S at low or high dose, single or two shots; about 5 received placebo; per-sample allocation not given. Sample collection was performed on day 63 after the first vaccine or placebo injection. The sample in question was peripheral blood, obtained in a trial of Ad26.COV2.S vaccine versus placebo. The receptor set was obtained from a person between 18 and 60 years old who received the Ad26.COV2.S COVID-19 vaccine or a placebo.

CDR3 amino acids: CASSLGYPNTEAFF. In DNA, the CDR3 is TGTGCCAGCAGCTTAGGCTACCCGAACACTGAAGCTTTCTTT. The rearrangement uses TRBV5-6 and TRBJ1-1; D is ambiguous. Trimming removed 2 bases at V and 1 base at J, with 9 bases between. The length of the CDR3 is 14 residues. Germline CDR1 and CDR2: SGHDT and YYEEEE.

The genes are TRBV27 and TRBJ1-2; 9 nucleotides align to TRBD1. There are 16 residues in the CDR3. V lost 5 bases to trimming and J lost 6 bases; unmatched junction nucleotides: 13. Germline V CDR1 and CDR2: MNHEY, SMNVEV (reference sequence). The CDR3 sequence: CASSRRDRDRGHGYTF. CDR3 nucleotides: TGTGCCAGCAGTCGCCGGGACAGGGACCGTGGGCATGGCTACACCTTC.

This clone has more than one count but fewer than ten. The chain couples TRBV9 to TRBJ1-6; tentatively, D is TRBD1 (5 bases). V gave up 3 bases and J gave up 7 bases, with 14 bases separating them. Germline CDR1 SGDLS, CDR2 YYNGEE. CDR3 size: 15 residues. CDR3 loop: CASSADGRGNSPLHF. The CDR3 region has the DNA TGTGCCAGCAGCGCTGATGGACGGGGGAATTCACCCCTCCACTTT.

V gene TRBV5-1 combines with J gene TRBJ2-7; no clear D. Germline-derived CDR1 and CDR2 are SGHRS and YFSETQ. Trimming stripped 8 bases from V and 3 bases from J, with 21 bases between. The CDR3 is 15 amino acids. The CDR3 is CARTPRFENLYEQYF. In nucleotides, the CDR3 is TGCGCCAGAACTCCGCGGTTTGAGAACCTCTACGAGCAGTACTTC.

Regarding this clone: In the same sample, other DNA sequences code for this CDR3. The rearrangement joins TRBV2 to TRBJ2-2; D remains ambiguous. Germline V gene data show CDR1 as SNHLY and CDR2 as FYNNEI. The CDR3 runs 11 residues. Trimming removed 4 bases at V and 8 bases at J, with 5 bases between. The CDR3 DNA reads TGTGCCAGCAGTGTCTCGGGGGAGCTGTTTTTT. Amino acids: CASSVSGELFF.

V usage is TRBV6-6 and J usage is TRBJ2-2; possibly TRBD1 for D (6 bases). This CDR3 has 14 residues. Germline assignment: CDR1 MNHNY and CDR2 SVGAGI (reference sequence). Trimming removed 2 bases at V and 4 bases at J, with 8 bases between. The CDR3 DNA reads TGTGCCAGCAGTTACCTAGGGGGCACCGGGGAGCTGTTTTTT. This gives the protein CASSYLGGTGELFF.

V gene TRBV7-8 combines with J gene TRBJ1-4; unclear D gene. This CDR3 is built from 14 residues. V dropped 0 bases and J dropped 6 bases, with 8 bases sitting between them. Germline V lookup: CDR1 SGHVS, CDR2 FQNEAQ. CDR3 protein: CASSLAGRDEKLFF. Written as DNA, the CDR3 is TGTGCCAGCAGCTTAGCCGGGCGGGATGAAAAACTGTTTTTT.

The chain carries TRBV5-1 and TRBJ2-7, with 10 bases aligning to TRBD2. J lost 5 bases, V lost 4 bases, and 6 bases had no gene match. CDR1 is SGHRS, CDR2 YFSETQ, per germline. This CDR3 spans 14 amino acids. The CDR3 protein is CASSGSGTSDEQYF. In DNA form, the CDR3 reads TGCGCCAGCAGCGGGTCCGGGACTAGCGACGAGCAGTACTTC.

This clone was observed a single time. The chain has TRBV24-1 and TRBJ2-1, with D tentatively TRBD2 (5 bases). The germline V gene encodes CDR1 KGHDR and CDR2 SFDVKD. V shed 3 bases and J shed 3 bases, with 11 bases lying between them. The CDR3 loop spans 15 amino acids. For the CDR3, the DNA is TGTGCCACCAGTGATCGGAGCGACTACTACAATGAGCAGTTCTTC. Protein product: CATSDRSDYYNEQFF.

The CDR3 DNA follows: TGCGCCAGCAGCCCCCTCGGGGGCTACAATTCACCCCTCCACTTT. Protein: CASSPLGGYNSPLHF. The V call is TRBV5-1, the J call TRBJ1-6; D may be TRBD1 (6 bases). This CDR3 comprises 15 residues. The V gene's germline CDR1 is SGHRS and CDR2 YFSETQ. V lost 4 bases and J lost 7, with 15 bases in between.

This chain joins TRBV6-1 and TRBJ2-7, with 7 bases lining up with TRBD1. V dropped 5 bases and J dropped 0; count of bases not matched to a gene: 7. The CDR3 loop spans 15 amino acids. The germline V gene encodes CDR1 MNHNS and CDR2 SASEGT. CDR3 sequence reads: CASSSTGTDSYEQYF. CDR3 DNA: TGTGCCAGCAGTTCTACCGGGACAGACTCCTACGAGCAGTACTTC.

This clone was seen only a few times. V and J are TRBV5-1 and TRBJ1-1; D is undetermined. Trimming removed 0 bases from V and 7 bases from J, with 7 bases in between. There are 12 residues in the CDR3. From germline, CDR1 is SGHRS and CDR2 YFSETQ. In nucleotides, the CDR3 is TGCGCCAGCAGCTTGGTAGCAGGTGAAGCTTTCTTT. Amino acids: CASSLVAGEAFF.

The chain combines TRBV28 with TRBJ2-2, with TRBD1 as a possible D gene (5 bases). The germline CDR1 and CDR2 sequences are MDHEN and SYDVKM. The CDR3 runs 15 residues. V dropped 0 bases and J dropped 0 bases, with 5 bases sitting between them. The CDR3 is CASSLWGPNTGELFF. DNA of the CDR3: TGTGCCAGCAGTTTATGGGGGCCGAACACCGGGGAGCTGTTTTTT. Full variable domain (remainder filled in from reference TRBV28 and TRBJ2-2): DVKVTQSSRYLVKRTGEKVFLECVQDMDHENMFWYRQDPGLGLRLIYFSYDVKMKEKGDIPEGYSVSREKKERFSLILESASTNQTSMYLCASSLWGPNTGELFFGEGSRLTVL.

The rearrangement links TRBV27 to TRBJ2-7; 10 bases are shared with TRBD1. The CDR3 totals 14 residues. Trimming took 7 bases from V and 6 from J; bases not matched to a gene: 9. Germline V gene lookup returns CDR1 MNHEY and CDR2 SMNVEV (reference sequence). The CDR3 is CASITGQGSGEQYF. In nucleotides, the CDR3 is TGTGCCAGCATAACGGGACAGGGGTCAGGCGAGCAGTACTTC.

In this sample, this clone turned up once. This rearrangement joins TRBV11-3 to TRBJ2-3; D may be TRBD2 (5 bases). The CDR3 has 11 amino acids. Per the germline V gene, CDR1 is SGHNT and CDR2 is YENEEA. V was shortened by 3 bases and J by 9 bases, with 7 bases between the two germline ends. The CDR3 DNA sequence: TGTGCCAGCAGCTTGGGGAGCACGCAGTATTTT. Encoded protein: CASSLGSTQYF.

The chain joins TRBV4-1 to TRBJ1-2; no definite D call. The V gene's germline CDR1 is MGHRA and CDR2 YSYEKL. This CDR3 contains 16 residues. Trimming pared 5 bases from V and 4 bases from J, leaving 20 bases between. CDR3 loop: CASSSPLGRRAYGYTF. In nucleotides, the CDR3 is TGCGCCAGCAGCTCCCCCCTAGGCCGAAGAGCCTATGGCTACACCTTC.

The chain uses TRBV5-1 and TRBJ2-7; 8 bases map to TRBD2. CDR3 length equals 14 residues. The V gene end was trimmed by 3 bases and the J gene end by 6 bases; junction bases not matched to a gene: 8. Germline V gene sequence: CDR1 SGHRS, CDR2 YFSETQ. The CDR3 DNA reads TGCGCCAGCAGCTCCCGGACTAGCTGGGGCGAGCAGTACTTC. Translated: CASSSRTSWGEQYF.

This clone came up once. The chain couples TRBV20-1 to TRBJ1-2; no definite D call. In germline, CDR1 is DFQATT, CDR2 SNEGSKA (reference sequence). The CDR3 is made up of 11 amino acids. V dropped 0 bases and J dropped 13 bases, with 12 bases sitting between them. The CDR3 is CSARDLGPFTF. The CDR3 bases are TGCAGTGCTAGAGATTTGGGCCCGTTCACCTTC.

This clone was observed a few times. This sequence joins TRBV28 and TRBJ2-7; D may be TRBD1 (5 bases). Trimming pared 2 bases from V and 3 bases from J, leaving 17 bases between. Germline V gene data show CDR1 as MDHEN and CDR2 as SYDVKM. The CDR3 runs 16 residues. The CDR3 region has the DNA TGTGCCAGCAGTTTACCGGGCCGACAGACGCTCTACGAGCAGTACTTC. Amino acids: CASSLPGRQTLYEQYF.

Points on this clone: Other DNA sequences in the same sample also yield this CDR3. CDR3 protein: CASSFPGETQYF. The CDR3 bases are TGTGCCAGCAGTTTCCCCGGAGAGACCCAGTACTTC. This chain uses TRBV27 with TRBJ2-5; D is undetermined. V lost 3 bases to trimming and J lost 4 bases, with 6 bases between them. This CDR3 contains 12 residues. In germline, CDR1 is MNHEY, CDR2 SMNVEV (reference sequence).

This rearrangement joins TRBV6-5 to TRBJ1-1; D unclear. The CDR3 runs 13 residues. Germline CDR1 is MNHEY and CDR2 is SVGAGI. The germline V and J ends were trimmed by 6 bases and 3 bases, with 11 bases remaining between them. DNA of the CDR3: TGTGCCAGCAGCAACCCGCCCCACACTGAAGCTTTCTTT. This encodes CASSNPPHTEAFF.

The V call is TRBV6-5, the J call TRBJ2-1; no clear D. The CDR3 runs 14 residues. V was cut by 7 bases and J by 3 bases, with 13 bases left in between. Germline-derived CDR1 and CDR2 are MNHEY and SVGAGI. CDR3 residues: CASTRIGDYNEQFF. As DNA, the CDR3 is TGTGCCAGCACAAGGATTGGAGACTACAATGAGCAGTTCTTC.

The chain recombines TRBV14 with TRBJ2-3; D might be TRBD1 or TRBD2, each matching 5 bases. V was shortened by 6 bases and J by 9 bases, with 13 bases between the two germline ends. The CDR3 is made up of 12 amino acids. Germline loops: CDR1 SGHDN, CDR2 FVKESK. The CDR3, as DNA: TGTGCCAGCAGTGACGCTTGGGACACGCAGTATTTT. It specifies CASSDAWDTQYF.

This sequence joins TRBV5-1 and TRBJ2-1, with D perhaps matching TRBD2 (5 bases). Germline V gene lookup returns CDR1 SGHRS and CDR2 YFSETQ. The CDR3 runs to 13 residues. V was shortened by 7 bases and J by 6 bases, with 14 bases between the two germline ends. The CDR3 sequence is CASRPLVGNEQFF. The CDR3 DNA reads as TGCGCCAGCCGGCCACTAGTCGGCAATGAGCAGTTCTTC.

The chain carries TRBV5-1 and TRBJ2-2; tentatively, D is TRBD2 (6 bases). In germline, CDR1 is SGHRS, CDR2 YFSETQ. CDR3 length equals 15 residues. V dropped 4 bases and J dropped 3 bases, with 13 bases sitting between them. As DNA, the CDR3 is TGCGCCAGCAGCGCGGAGGGGTGGGACACCGGGGAGCTGTTTTTT. It specifies CASSAEGWDTGELFF.

The V call is TRBV27, the J call TRBJ1-6; D is ambiguous. Germline values: CDR1 MNHEY, CDR2 SMNVEV (reference sequence). Trimming stripped 6 bases from V and 7 bases from J, with 10 bases between. CDR3 length equals 13 residues. The CDR3 protein is CASRPSWNSPLHF. The CDR3, as DNA: TGTGCCAGCAGACCTAGCTGGAATTCACCCCTCCACTTT.

The count of this clone is one. The chain couples TRBV9 to TRBJ2-1, with unresolved D. Germline V lookup: CDR1 SGDLS, CDR2 YYNGEE. The CDR3 covers 12 residues. The V gene lost 6 bases and the J gene lost 5 bases, with 9 bases spanning the gap. CDR3 sequence: CASTSSHNEQFF. CDR3 in DNA: TGTGCCAGCACCTCGTCCCACAATGAGCAGTTCTTC.

This clone occurred once. CDR3 DNA sequence: TGTGCCAGCTCGATCGGGGCGGGGCCCTACGAGCAGTACTTC. Residues: CASSIGAGPYEQYF. The V gene is TRBV5-6, the J gene TRBJ2-7; tentative D call: TRBD2 (6 bases). Trimming took 7 bases from V and 2 from J, leaving 16 bases between them. Germline V gene data show CDR1 as SGHDT and CDR2 as YYEEEE. CDR3 length: 14 residues.

The rearrangement joins TRBV9 to TRBJ1-2, with TRBD1 matching over 12 bases. Trimming cost V 6 bases and J 4 bases; bases outside gene matches: 13. Germline loops: CDR1 SGDLS, CDR2 YYNGEE. The CDR3 loop spans 17 amino acids. The chain's CDR3 is CASTKLGQGAVGYGYTF. CDR3 in DNA: TGTGCCAGCACCAAACTGGGACAGGGGGCTGTTGGCTATGGCTACACCTTC.